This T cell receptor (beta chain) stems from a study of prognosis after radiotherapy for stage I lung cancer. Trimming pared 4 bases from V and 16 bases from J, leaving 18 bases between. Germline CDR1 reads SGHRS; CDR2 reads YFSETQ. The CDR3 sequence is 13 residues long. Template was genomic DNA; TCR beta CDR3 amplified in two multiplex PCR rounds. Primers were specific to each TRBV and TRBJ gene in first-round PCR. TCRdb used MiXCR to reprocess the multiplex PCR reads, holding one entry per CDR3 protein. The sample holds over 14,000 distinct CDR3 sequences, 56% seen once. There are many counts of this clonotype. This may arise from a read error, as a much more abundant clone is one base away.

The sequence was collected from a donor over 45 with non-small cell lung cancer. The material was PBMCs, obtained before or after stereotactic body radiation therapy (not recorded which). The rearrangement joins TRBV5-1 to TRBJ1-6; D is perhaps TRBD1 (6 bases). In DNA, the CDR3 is TGCGCCAGCAGCCCCGATCCGAGGACAGAGCTCCACTTT. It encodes CASSPDPRTELHF.